This paragraph reports one T cell receptor beta chain. Antigen unknown. The data were obtained in a study of T cells after yellow fever vaccination. Study-wide findings and caveats: Post-booster repertoires again held most primary-vaccination clones (roughly 95% CD4, roughly 88% CD8). Highly abundant clonotypes carried over from the bulk population could end up in FACS-sorted repertoires as contaminants.

Template switching by 5'RACE produced TCR cDNA, adding a universal primer site and UMIs. TCRdb ran MiXCR on the 5' RACE reads and lists one entry per CDR3 protein. The sample comprises about 130,000 distinct CDR3 sequences, 6.6% of which are singletons, and about 0.6% rests with the top ten. CDR3 size: 14 residues. CDR1 is DFQATT, CDR2 SNEGSKA, per germline (reference sequence). The ends lost 6 bases at V and 4 bases at J; junction bases unmatched: 5. This chain joins TRBV20-1 and TRBJ2-2, with TRBD1 matching 10 bases. The receptor's source is a man aged 25 to 40 who received the YFV17D yellow fever vaccine. Source: CD4+ T cells sorted from PBMCs, taken 10 days after the yellow fever booster vaccination. CDR3 in amino acids: CSAPGQGTTGELFF. The CDR3 bases are TGCAGTGCACCGGGACAGGGGACCACCGGGGAGCTGTTTTTT.